This T cell receptor (beta chain) was observed in a study of T cells in Graves' hyperthyroidism and ophthalmopathy. The CDR3 regions of TCR beta were amplified from RNA transcripts. First-round RT-PCR targeting the TCR CDR3 was performed with the HTBI primer set. TCRdb used MiXCR to reprocess the multiplex PCR reads, holding one entry per CDR3 protein. The data contain a few hundred thousand distinct CDR3 sequences, 35% to 55% of them singletons. Absent ophthalmopathy progression within 18 months defined stable Graves' hyperthyroidism. Germline V gene sequence: CDR1 SGHAT, CDR2 FQNNGV. The CDR3 consists of 14 residues.

The sample taken for sequencing was peripheral blood or thyroid tissue (not recorded which). The genes are TRBV11-2 and TRBJ2-5, with TRBD2 matching over 7 bases. The last part of the DNA fits TRBJ2-1 better; the J call may be wrong. The source of this sequence is a woman under 30 with Graves' hyperthyroidism. The CDR3 reads CASSLVGSGYQQFF. The CDR3 nucleotides are TGTGCCAGCAGCTTAGTAGGTAGCGGGTATCAGCAGTTCTTC.